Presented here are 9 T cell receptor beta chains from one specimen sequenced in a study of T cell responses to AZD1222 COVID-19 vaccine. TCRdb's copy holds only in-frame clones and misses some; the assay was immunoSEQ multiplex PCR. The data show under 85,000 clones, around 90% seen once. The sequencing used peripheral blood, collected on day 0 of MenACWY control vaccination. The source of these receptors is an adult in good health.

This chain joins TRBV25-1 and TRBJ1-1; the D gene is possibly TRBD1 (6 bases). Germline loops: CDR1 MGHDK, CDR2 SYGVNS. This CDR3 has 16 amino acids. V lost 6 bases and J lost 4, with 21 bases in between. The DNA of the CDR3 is TGTGCCAGCAGCACCCACCGCCCCGGGGGCGCCACTGAAGCTTTCTTT. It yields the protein CASSTHRPGGATEAFF.

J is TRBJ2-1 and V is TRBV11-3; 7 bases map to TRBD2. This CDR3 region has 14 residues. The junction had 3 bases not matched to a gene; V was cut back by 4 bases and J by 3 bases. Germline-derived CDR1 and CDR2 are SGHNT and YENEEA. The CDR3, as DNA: TGTGCCAGCAGCTCTAGCGGAGTCTACAATGAGCAGTTCTTC. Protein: CASSSSGVYNEQFF.

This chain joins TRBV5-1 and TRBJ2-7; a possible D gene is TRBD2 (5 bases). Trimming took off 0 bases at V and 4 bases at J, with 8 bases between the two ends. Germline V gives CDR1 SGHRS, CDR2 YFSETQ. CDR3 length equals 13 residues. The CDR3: CASSLVRGYEQYF. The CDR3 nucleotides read TGCGCCAGCAGCTTGGTTCGGGGTTACGAGCAGTACTTC.

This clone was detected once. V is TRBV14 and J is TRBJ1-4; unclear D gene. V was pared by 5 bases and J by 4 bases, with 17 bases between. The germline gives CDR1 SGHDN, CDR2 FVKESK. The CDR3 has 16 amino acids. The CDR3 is CASSNVFSSSNEKLFF. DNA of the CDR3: TGTGCCAGCAGCAATGTTTTCAGCAGCAGTAATGAAAAACTGTTTTTT.

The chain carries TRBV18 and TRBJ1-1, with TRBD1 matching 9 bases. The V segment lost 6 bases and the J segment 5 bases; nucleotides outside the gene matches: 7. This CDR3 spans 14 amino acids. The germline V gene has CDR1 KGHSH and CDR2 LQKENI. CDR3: CASSPGQGVTEAFF. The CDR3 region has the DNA TGTGCCAGCTCGCCGGGACAGGGTGTGACTGAAGCTTTCTTT.

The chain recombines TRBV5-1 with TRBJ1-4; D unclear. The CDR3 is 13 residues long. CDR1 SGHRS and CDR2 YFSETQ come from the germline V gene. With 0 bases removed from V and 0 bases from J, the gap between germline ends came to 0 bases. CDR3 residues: CASSLATNEKLFF. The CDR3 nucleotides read TGCGCCAGCAGCTTGGCAACTAATGAAAAACTGTTTTTT.

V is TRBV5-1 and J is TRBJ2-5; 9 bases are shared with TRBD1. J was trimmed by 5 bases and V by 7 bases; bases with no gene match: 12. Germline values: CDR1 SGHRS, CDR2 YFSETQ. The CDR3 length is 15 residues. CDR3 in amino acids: CASARGGTGQETQYF. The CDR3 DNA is TGCGCCAGCGCCCGTGGGGGGACAGGGCAGGAGACCCAGTACTTC.

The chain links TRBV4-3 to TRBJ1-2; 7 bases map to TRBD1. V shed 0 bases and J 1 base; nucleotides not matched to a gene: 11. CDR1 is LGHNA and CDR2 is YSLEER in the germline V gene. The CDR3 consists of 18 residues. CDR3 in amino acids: CASSQDSQPAGGNYGYTF. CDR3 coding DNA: TGCGCCAGCAGCCAAGATTCTCAGCCCGCAGGGGGTAACTATGGCTACACCTTC.

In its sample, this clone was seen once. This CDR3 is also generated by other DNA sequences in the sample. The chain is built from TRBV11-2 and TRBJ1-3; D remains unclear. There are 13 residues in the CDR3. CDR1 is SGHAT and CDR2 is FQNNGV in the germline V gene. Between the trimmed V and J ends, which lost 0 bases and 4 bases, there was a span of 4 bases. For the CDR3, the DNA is TGTGCCAGCAGCTTAGATTTCGGAAACACCATATATTTT. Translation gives CASSLDFGNTIYF. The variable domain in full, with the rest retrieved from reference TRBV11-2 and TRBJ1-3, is EAGVAQSPRYKIIEKRQSVAFWCNPISGHATLYWYQQILGQGPKLLIQFQNNGVVDDSQLPKDRFSAERLKGVDSTLKIQPAKLEDSAVYLCASSLDFGNTIYFGEGSWLTVV.